The next 12 T cell receptor beta chains were all read from a single sample in a study of OX40 agonist ivuxolimab in advanced cancers. The table came from immunoSEQ multiplex PCR; TCRdb's copy has only in-frame clones and leaves some out. Of 66,000 or so clones detected, approximately 90% appear once; the ten largest clones hold around 2.2%. The material was CD4+ or CD8+ T cells sorted from blood, obtained in a trial of the OX40 agonist ivuxolimab. The receptor source for this set is an adult with an advanced solid tumor such as melanoma, head and neck, liver or kidney cancer.

A few counts support this clone. The rearrangement joins TRBV7-9 to TRBJ2-7; D may be TRBD2 (5 bases). This CDR3 region has 13 residues. Germline V gene lookup returns CDR1 SEHNR and CDR2 FQNEAQ (reference sequence). Trimming shortened V by 5 bases and J by 7 bases, and 15 bases separated the two germline ends. The CDR3 loop reads CASSTNGGGEQYF. The CDR3 bases are TGTGCCAGCAGCACGAATGGAGGCGGGGAGCAGTACTTC.

Only one count was recorded for this clone. This rearrangement joins TRBV19 to TRBJ2-7; possibly TRBD1 for D (5 bases). V was shortened by 3 bases and J by 4 bases, with 10 bases between the two germline ends. The CDR3 has 13 residues. Germline V gene sequence: CDR1 LNHDA, CDR2 SQIVND (reference sequence). In DNA form, the CDR3 reads TGTGCCAGTAGTATGACAGCAAGTTACGAGCAGTACTTC. Translation: CASSMTASYEQYF.

The chain employs TRBV7-8 and TRBJ2-7, with TRBD1 as a possible D gene (6 bases). Trimming left V 7 bases short and J 6 bases short, with 22 bases between. CDR3 length: 15 residues. The germline V gene encodes CDR1 SGHVS and CDR2 FQNEAQ. CDR3 bases: TGTGCCAGCACCCTCTATATGCCAGGGGAGCTCGAGCAGTACTTC. Protein: CASTLYMPGELEQYF.

This chain joins TRBV5-1 and TRBJ2-5, with 13 bases identical to TRBD2. V trimming: 4 bases; J trimming: 1 base; junction bases outside the gene matches: 7. This CDR3 is built from 17 residues. Germline V gene data show CDR1 as SGHRS and CDR2 as YFSETQ. The DNA for the CDR3 is TGCGCCAGCAGCCCGGGACTAGCGGGATACTCCCAAGAGACCCAGTACTTC. Translating gives CASSPGLAGYSQETQYF.

The chain links TRBV28 to TRBJ1-1; D unresolved. CDR1 MDHEN and CDR2 SYDVKM come from the germline V gene. The CDR3 runs to 15 residues. V lost 1 base to trimming and J lost 4 bases, with 13 bases between them. The CDR3 DNA reads TGTGCCAGCAGTTTATTGGAGGGCTTCGGCACTGAAGCTTTCTTT. Protein sequence: CASSLLEGFGTEAFF. The variable domain in full, with the rest retrieved from reference TRBV28 and TRBJ1-1, is DVKVTQSSRYLVKRTGEKVFLECVQDMDHENMFWYRQDPGLGLRLIYFSYDVKMKEKGDIPEGYSVSREKKERFSLILESASTNQTSMYLCASSLLEGFGTEAFFGQGTRLTVV.

This chain uses TRBV28 with TRBJ1-5; D uncertain. This CDR3 spans 14 amino acids. V lost 8 bases, J lost 1 base, and 12 bases lay in between. The germline gives CDR1 MDHEN, CDR2 SYDVKM. The CDR3, as DNA: TGTGCCAGCCAGCGCGATTTGAGCAATCAGCCCCAGCATTTT. Translating it yields CASQRDLSNQPQHF.

V usage is TRBV27 and J usage is TRBJ1-2; D unresolved. V lost 6 bases and J lost 3, with 11 bases in between. CDR1 is MNHEY, CDR2 SMNVEV, per germline (reference sequence). This CDR3 region has 13 residues. In DNA, the CDR3 is TGTGCCAGCAGCGATAATCCGGACTATGGCTACACCTTC. Encoded protein: CASSDNPDYGYTF.

The chain employs TRBV5-6 and TRBJ1-2, with 9 bases fitting TRBD1. V lost 0 bases to trimming and J lost 5 bases; unmatched junction nucleotides: 8. Germline V gene data show CDR1 as SGHDT and CDR2 as YYEEEE. The CDR3 loop spans 16 amino acids. CDR3 sequence (DNA): TGTGCCAGCAGCTTGGGAGACACAGGGGGCAGATATGGCTACACCTTC. Protein: CASSLGDTGGRYGYTF.

J is TRBJ2-5 and V is TRBV28; 15 nucleotides line up with TRBD2. The CDR3 spans 18 residues. Per germline, CDR1 MDHEN and CDR2 SYDVKM. J lost 5 bases, V lost 3 bases, and 10 bases had no gene match. The CDR3 nucleotides read TGTGCCAGCAGTTTGACAGGACTAGCGGGGGGGCGGTTGGAGACCCAGTACTTC. It yields the protein CASSLTGLAGGRLETQYF.

The chain uses TRBV5-4 and TRBJ2-7; D gene unclear. This CDR3 comprises 15 residues. Germline V gives CDR1 SGHNT, CDR2 YYREEE (reference sequence). Trimming left V 2 bases short and J 1 base short, with 13 bases between. The CDR3 protein is CASSFGKQPSYEQYF. CDR3 DNA sequence: TGTGCCAGCAGCTTTGGGAAGCAGCCTTCCTACGAGCAGTACTTC.

The chain carries TRBV4-3 and TRBJ2-3; D tentatively reads TRBD1 or TRBD2 (5 bases each). Germline V CDR1 and CDR2: LGHNA, YSLEER. V shed 3 bases and J shed 2 bases, with 6 bases lying between them. CDR3 length equals 13 residues. CDR3 DNA: TGCGCCAGCAGCCATGGGACCACAGATACGCAGTATTTT. This encodes CASSHGTTDTQYF.

This clone was detected a few times. This sequence joins TRBV29-1 and TRBJ1-1, with TRBD1 as a possible D gene (6 bases). V shed 5 bases and J shed 2 bases, with 15 bases lying between them. Germline V gene data show CDR1 as SQVTM and CDR2 as ANQGSEA. CDR3 length: 14 amino acids. The CDR3: CSVTRGQTNTEAFF. The CDR3 DNA reads as TGCAGCGTTACTCGAGGACAGACTAACACTGAAGCTTTCTTT. Full variable domain (missing parts from reference TRBV29-1 and TRBJ1-1): SAVISQKPSRDICQRGTSLTIQCQVDSQVTMMFWYRQQPGQSLTLIATANQGSEATYESGFVIDKFPISRPNLTFSTLTVSNMSPEDSSIYLCSVTRGQTNTEAFFGQGTRLTVV.